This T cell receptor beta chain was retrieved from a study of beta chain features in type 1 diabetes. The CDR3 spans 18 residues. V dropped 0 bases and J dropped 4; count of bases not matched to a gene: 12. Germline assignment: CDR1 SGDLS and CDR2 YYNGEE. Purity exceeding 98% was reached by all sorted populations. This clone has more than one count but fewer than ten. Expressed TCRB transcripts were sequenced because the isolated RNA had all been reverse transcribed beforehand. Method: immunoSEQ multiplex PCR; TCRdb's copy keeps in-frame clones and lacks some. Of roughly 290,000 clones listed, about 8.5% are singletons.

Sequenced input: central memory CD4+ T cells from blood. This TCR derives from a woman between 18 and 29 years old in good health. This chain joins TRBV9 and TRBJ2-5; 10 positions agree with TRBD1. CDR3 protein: CASSVGRVTGGSGETQYF. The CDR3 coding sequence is TGTGCCAGCAGCGTAGGGCGTGTGACAGGGGGCTCGGGAGAGACCCAGTACTTC.